This T cell receptor beta chain comes out of a study of CD8+ T cells in alopecia areata. Study-wide results and caveats: Higher clonality and more expanded CD8+ clones appeared in lesional than normal scalp. The study also sequences resident alphabeta T cells of normal skin in scalp samples.

The sequencing template was cDNA reverse transcribed from extracted RNA. Generated by immunoSEQ multiplex PCR, the TCRdb table keeps only in-frame clones and is missing some. The table includes some 130,000 clones, approximately 49% detected once. Points on this clone: Antigen: not known.

Collected material from alopecia areata patients comprised lesional scalp punch biopsies and peripheral blood. CDR3 length: 17 residues. The V end lost 0 bases, the J end lost 1 base, and 13 bases lay between the germline ends. Germline V gene data show CDR1 as MGHRA and CDR2 as YSYEKL. The sample consisted of CD8+ T cells sorted from blood, taken at week 0. The TCR comes from a human donor with alopecia areata. The chain recombines TRBV4-1 with TRBJ1-5; D is uncertain. The DNA of the CDR3 is TGCGCCAGCAGCCAAGAAGGCGGTGCAGGCAGCAATCAGCCCCAGCATTTT. As protein: CASSQEGGAGSNQPQHF.